These 21 T cell receptor beta chains were sequenced from one sample in a study of immune evolution from preneoplasia to lung adenocarcinoma. TCRdb keeps only in-frame clones here, not all; method: immunoSEQ multiplex PCR. Here the sample spans some 3,600 clones, around 80% being singletons. Sequences were obtained from FFPE adjacent normal lung tissue. Receptor source: a person aged 70 to 85 with lung adenocarcinoma.

On this clone: One end of the junction does not line up with germline, which may come from a read error. V gene TRBV29-1 combines with J gene TRBJ2-3; a weak D match, TRBD1 (7 bases). Per the germline V gene, CDR1 is SQVTM and CDR2 is ANQGSEA. The CDR3 is 14 amino acids. In DNA, the CDR3 is TGCAGCGTCGACTCACAGGGCGGGACAGATACACAGTATTTT. Translated: CSVDSQGGTDTQYF.

This sequence joins TRBV6-1 and TRBJ1-5; D is ambiguous. V shed 8 bases and J shed 9 bases, with 17 bases lying between them. The CDR3 has 13 amino acids. Germline V gene sequence: CDR1 MNHNS, CDR2 SASEGT. CDR3 nucleotide sequence: TGTGCCAGCTCCCGGCTCGGATATTGGCCCCAGCATTTT. Translating it yields CASSRLGYWPQHF.

The V and J genes are TRBV19 and TRBJ2-7; the D gene is possibly TRBD1 (6 bases). V lost 5 bases, J lost 1 base, and 9 bases lay in between. Per the germline V gene, CDR1 is LNHDA and CDR2 is SQIVND (reference sequence). The CDR3 has 13 amino acids. Here the CDR3 reads CASSSDRSYEQYF. CDR3 sequence (DNA): TGTGCCAGTAGTTCCGACAGGTCCTACGAGCAGTACTTC.

The J gene is TRBJ2-2, the V gene TRBV6-6, with D uncertain. The germline V and J ends were trimmed by 2 bases and 3 bases, with 4 bases remaining between them. Germline CDR1 and CDR2: MNHNY and SVGAGI (reference sequence). This CDR3 has 13 residues. Here the CDR3 reads CASSYADTGELFF. CDR3 sequence (DNA): TGTGCCAGCAGTTACGCGGACACCGGGGAGCTGTTTTTT.

This chain joins TRBV7-9 and TRBJ1-5, with D hard to call. V shed 5 bases and J shed 3 bases, with 5 bases lying between them. The V gene's germline CDR1 is SEHNR and CDR2 FQNEAQ (reference sequence). CDR3 length: 12 residues. As DNA, the CDR3 is TGTGCCAGCAGCATTATCAATCAGCCCCAGCATTTT. Its translation is CASSIINQPQHF.

The chain combines TRBV28 with TRBJ2-1; 12 bases map to TRBD2. Losses at the gene ends were 2 bases for V and 3 bases for J; bases not matched to a gene: 5. CDR1 is MDHEN and CDR2 is SYDVKM in the germline V gene. The CDR3 extends over 17 amino acids. DNA for the CDR3: TGTGCCAGCAGTTTAGTGACTAGCGGGAGTTTCTACAATGAGCAGTTCTTC. Residues: CASSLVTSGSFYNEQFF.

This clone was seen a single time. The chain joins TRBV29-1 to TRBJ2-7; 12 nucleotides align to TRBD1. The CDR3 spans 14 residues. V lost 7 bases, J lost 10 bases, and 14 bases stayed unmatched. Germline CDR1 and CDR2: SQVTM and ANQGSEA. The CDR3 protein is CSAAFRDRGPNQYF. The DNA of the CDR3 is TGCAGCGCCGCGTTCCGGGACAGGGGGCCTAACCAGTACTTC.

The genes are TRBV9 and TRBJ2-3; 11 bases are shared with TRBD2. The CDR3 contains 17 residues. The V and J ends lost 0 bases and 3 bases, in that order; junction bases with no gene match: 6. The germline gives CDR1 SGDLS, CDR2 YYNGEE. CDR3 loop: CASSVGVAGGRTDTQYF. DNA for the CDR3: TGTGCCAGCAGCGTAGGGGTAGCGGGGGGGCGGACAGATACGCAGTATTTT.

This chain links TRBV5-1 with TRBJ2-7; D is unclear. Germline values: CDR1 SGHRS, CDR2 YFSETQ. The CDR3 spans 15 residues. The V end lost 0 bases, the J end lost 0 bases, and 10 bases lay between the germline ends. The CDR3, as DNA: TGCGCCAGCAGCTTGGAGGGCCGAAGCTCCTACGAGCAGTACTTC. As protein: CASSLEGRSSYEQYF.

The chain uses TRBV4-3 and TRBJ2-1; TRBD2 matches at 8 bases. The V gene's germline CDR1 is LGHNA and CDR2 YSLEER. The V gene end was trimmed by 0 bases and the J gene end by 1 base; junction bases not matched to a gene: 5. CDR3 length equals 17 residues. The CDR3, as DNA: TGCGCCAGCAGCCAAGAGCGAGCGGGAGAATCCTACAATGAGCAGTTCTTC. Amino acids: CASSQERAGESYNEQFF.

The chain is built from TRBV5-1 and TRBJ1-5; D uncertain. The CDR3 covers 16 residues. V was clipped by 4 bases and J by 0 bases, with 14 bases between them. CDR1 and CDR2 from the germline V gene are SGHRS and YFSETQ. CDR3 DNA sequence: TGCGCCAGCAGCGCGGGCGGGGTTGGTAGCAATCAGCCCCAGCATTTT. Translation gives CASSAGGVGSNQPQHF.

The gene calls are TRBV7-9 and TRBJ2-3; no reliable D call. The CDR3 contains 11 residues. Trimming removed 3 bases from V and 6 bases from J, with 4 bases in between. Germline assignment: CDR1 SEHNR and CDR2 FQNEAQ (reference sequence). The CDR3 protein is CASSFPDTQYF. DNA for the CDR3: TGTGCCAGCAGCTTTCCCGATACGCAGTATTTT.

This chain joins TRBV6-1 and TRBJ2-7; no definite D call. The CDR3 is made up of 13 amino acids. Germline V gene lookup returns CDR1 MNHNS and CDR2 SASEGT. Trimming took off 0 bases at V and 2 bases at J, with 5 bases between the two ends. The CDR3 DNA follows: TGTGCCAGCAGTGAAGCGTACCCCTACGAGCAGTACTTC. Its translation is CASSEAYPYEQYF.

The gene calls are TRBV6-1 and TRBJ2-5; D is undetermined. V was trimmed by 2 bases and J by 2 bases, leaving 9 bases between them. CDR3 length: 14 amino acids. CDR1 is MNHNS, CDR2 SASEGT, per germline. Written as DNA, the CDR3 is TGTGCCAGCAGTGAACCCCAAAGACAAGAGACCCAGTACTTC. This codes for CASSEPQRQETQYF.

The rearrangement uses TRBV11-3 and TRBJ1-2; D is undetermined. Looked up from germline, CDR1 is SGHNT and CDR2 is YENEEA. Trimming left V 3 bases short and J 5 bases short, with 16 bases between. The CDR3 loop spans 15 amino acids. CDR3 protein: CASSLHLEGRYGYTF. CDR3 in DNA: TGTGCCAGCAGCTTGCACTTAGAAGGGAGGTATGGCTACACCTTC.

The rearrangement links TRBV30 to TRBJ1-5, with 10 bases that match TRBD1. CDR3 length: 15 residues. The ends lost 5 bases at V and 2 bases at J; junction bases unmatched: 6. Germline values: CDR1 GTSNPN, CDR2 SVGIG (reference sequence). The chain's CDR3 is CAWRAGTGGNQPQHF. In DNA form, the CDR3 reads TGTGCCTGGCGCGCCGGGACAGGGGGCAATCAGCCCCAGCATTTT. Supplemented by reference TRBV30 and TRBJ1-5, the full variable domain reads SQTIHQWPATLVQPVGSPLSLECTVEGTSNPNLYWYRQAAGRGLQLLFYSVGIGQISSEVPQNLSASRPQDRQFILSSKKLLLSDSGFYLCAWRAGTGGNQPQHFGDGTRLSIL.

The genes are TRBV7-2 and TRBJ2-7; 14 positions agree with TRBD2. V shed 5 bases, J shed 6 bases, and the junction held 12 bases outside the gene matches. This CDR3 contains 17 residues. The V gene's germline CDR1 is SGHTA and CDR2 FQGNSA. The CDR3 spells CASSGRGLAGVLGEQYF. DNA of the CDR3: TGTGCCAGCAGCGGGCGGGGACTAGCGGGAGTTCTTGGCGAGCAGTACTTC. Full variable domain (missing parts from reference TRBV7-2 and TRBJ2-7): GAGVSQSPSNKVTEKGKDVELRCDPISGHTALYWYRQSLGQGLEFLIYFQGNSAPDKSGLPSDRFSAERTGGSVSTLTIQRTQQEDSAVYLCASSGRGLAGVLGEQYFGPGTRLTVT.

V and J are TRBV9 and TRBJ1-1; tentatively, D is TRBD1 (5 bases). Between the trimmed V and J ends, which lost 0 bases and 3 bases, there was a span of 9 bases. The germline gives CDR1 SGDLS, CDR2 YYNGEE. CDR3 length: 14 amino acids. CDR3: CASSVVGTDTEAFF. The CDR3 region has the DNA TGTGCCAGCAGCGTAGTAGGGACTGACACTGAAGCTTTCTTT.

This rearrangement joins TRBV9 to TRBJ2-7; 11 nucleotides match TRBD2. The germline V gene encodes CDR1 SGDLS and CDR2 YYNGEE. V lost 3 bases and J lost 2; bases outside the gene matches: 1. The CDR3 is 14 amino acids. DNA for the CDR3: TGTGCCAGCAGCGCGACTAGCGGGGCCTACGAGCAGTACTTC. Protein product: CASSATSGAYEQYF.

This clone has more than one count but fewer than ten. The chain carries TRBV11-2 and TRBJ2-7; D is uncertain. Trimming shortened V by 1 base and J by 3 bases, and 10 bases separated the two germline ends. The CDR3 contains 14 residues. Germline CDR1 SGHAT, CDR2 FQNNGV. For the CDR3, the DNA is TGTGCCAGCAGCTTAGGAACACTTGGCTACGAGCAGTACTTC. This sequence encodes CASSLGTLGYEQYF.

V is TRBV11-2 and J is TRBJ1-1, with D possibly matching TRBD1 (5 bases). Trimming pared 1 base from V and 0 bases from J, leaving 6 bases between. The CDR3 sequence is 14 residues long. The germline gives CDR1 SGHAT, CDR2 FQNNGV. The chain's CDR3 is CASSLGGVNTEAFF. CDR3 nucleotides: TGTGCCAGCAGCTTAGGGGGGGTGAACACTGAAGCTTTCTTT.